Only one count was recorded for the clone carrying this T cell receptor beta chain. Indicated treatment: some 20 received Ad26.COV2.S at low or high dose, single or two shots; about 5 received placebo; per-sample allocation not given. Sampling took place 63 days after the first vaccine or placebo injection. A Boston donor was an adult aged 18-55 years. This sample was taken from a study of Ad26.COV2.S vaccination and SARS-CoV-2 variants. The data were produced by immunoSEQ multiplex PCR, yet TCRdb's version contains in-frame clones alone and is incomplete. Seen here are hundreds of thousands of clones, roughly nine tenths observed once, and the top ten hold around 5.8%. In germline, CDR1 is MNHEY, CDR2 SMNVEV (reference sequence). The CDR3 totals 19 residues. V lost 7 bases, J lost 9 bases, and 22 bases stayed unmatched.

V gene TRBV27 combines with J gene TRBJ2-1; 12 bases are a match to TRBD2. Sequencing used peripheral blood, obtained in a trial of Ad26.COV2.S vaccine versus placebo. The receptor was derived from a person between 18 and 65 years old who received the Ad26.COV2.S COVID-19 vaccine or a placebo. The chain's CDR3 is CASTPRLAGGVTDHGEQFF. CDR3 DNA sequence: TGTGCCAGCACCCCAAGGCTAGCGGGAGGGGTAACAGACCACGGTGAGCAGTTCTTC.